The source of this T cell receptor beta chain is a study of blood T cell repertoires in COVID-19. On the study more broadly: COVID-19 samples collected from the United States, Italy and Spain covered acute and convalescent phases.

Trimming cost V 3 bases and J 7 bases, with 8 bases left between them. Germline CDR1 and CDR2: SGHNT and YYREEE (reference sequence). The CDR3 is 12 residues long. Method: immunoSEQ multiplex PCR; TCRdb's copy keeps in-frame clones and lacks some. The sample lists around 76,000 clones; about 90% were seen once. The sequencing sample was made of peripheral blood. The J gene is TRBJ2-4, the V gene TRBV5-4; D perhaps matches TRBD1 (6 bases). The origin of this receptor is a human donor in a cohort sampled during active COVID-19. The CDR3, as DNA: TGTGCCAGCAGCTCAACAGGGAACATTCAGTACTTC. This gives the protein CASSSTGNIQYF.